This entry lists 10 T cell receptor beta chains sequenced from one sample in a study of T-cell reconstitution after alpha-beta-depleted transplantation in children. Unique molecular identifiers were built into the TCRbeta library. TCRdb called the PCR reads again in MiXCR, with one record for every CDR3 protein. The sample records 200,000 to 250,000 distinct CDR3 sequences, about a tenth being singletons. Here the sequenced sample was PBMCs, taken before TCRalphabeta/CD19-depleted stem cell transplant. These receptors were collected from a child less than two years old with acute myeloid leukemia, due to receive a stem cell transplant.

The rearrangement joins TRBV27 to TRBJ2-2; 11 nucleotides align to TRBD2. With V trimmed by 5 bases and J by 0 bases, 8 bases remained unmatched. Germline V gene lookup returns CDR1 MNHEY and CDR2 SMNVEV (reference sequence). The CDR3 contains 18 residues. The CDR3 DNA reads TGTGCCAGCAGTCAAGGACTAGCGGGCCAACCGAACACCGGGGAGCTGTTTTTT. Translating it yields CASSQGLAGQPNTGELFF.

This clonotype was recorded many times. The chain couples TRBV5-1 to TRBJ1-2; perhaps TRBD1 as D (5 bases). V was pared by 4 bases and J by 3 bases, with 10 bases between. The CDR3 loop spans 13 amino acids. Germline loops: CDR1 SGHRS, CDR2 YFSETQ. In nucleotides, the CDR3 is TGCGCCAGCAGCCCTCGGGGGGACTATGGCTACACCTTC. Amino acids: CASSPRGDYGYTF.

This clonotype was seen at least ten times. The chain couples TRBV7-2 to TRBJ1-3; D might be TRBD1 (5 bases). Trimming cost V 5 bases and J 4 bases, with 12 bases left between them. CDR3 length: 14 residues. CDR1 SGHTA and CDR2 FQGNSA come from the germline V gene. The CDR3 DNA reads TGTGCCAGCAGCCGAGTCGAGGGGGGAAACACCATATATTTT. It specifies CASSRVEGGNTIYF.

The chain couples TRBV18 to TRBJ2-3; D might be TRBD1 (5 bases). Germline CDR1 reads KGHSH; CDR2 reads LQKENI. V dropped 6 bases and J dropped 5 bases, with 21 bases sitting between them. The CDR3 covers 16 residues. The CDR3 bases are TGTGCCAGCTCCCACCAGGGCACCCATAAAGTAGATACGCAGTATTTT. Protein sequence: CASSHQGTHKVDTQYF. The whole variable domain, filled in from reference TRBV18 and TRBJ2-3, reads NAGVMQNPRHLVRRRGQEARLRCSPMKGHSHVYWYRQLPEEGLKFMVYLQKENIIDESGMPKERFSAEFPKEGPSILRIQQVVRGDSAAYFCASSHQGTHKVDTQYFGPGTRLTVL.

This clonotype occurred many times. V usage is TRBV20-1 and J usage is TRBJ1-6; 10 positions agree with TRBD1. The CDR3 totals 15 residues. Germline V CDR1 and CDR2: DFQATT, SNEGSKA (reference sequence). Germline trimming cut 5 bases from V and 5 bases from J; bases unmatched to any gene: 6. The CDR3 nucleotides read TGCAGTGCTCGCGGACAGGGGGAAAATAATTCACCCCTCCACTTT. Translated: CSARGQGENNSPLHF.

This clonotype came up many times. The chain employs TRBV20-1 and TRBJ1-1; TRBD1 aligns across 7 bases. This CDR3 is 11 amino acids long. V was pared by 6 bases and J by 8 bases, with 6 bases of the junction left unmatched. Germline V gene data show CDR1 as DFQATT and CDR2 as SNEGSKA (reference sequence). The CDR3 DNA sequence: TGCAGTGCCCGGGACAGCCGAGAAGCTTTCTTT. Protein product: CSARDSREAFF.

This clonotype has only a few counts. The chain uses TRBV7-9 and TRBJ1-2, with D perhaps matching TRBD1 (5 bases). The germline gives CDR1 SEHNR, CDR2 FQNEAQ (reference sequence). This CDR3 has 13 amino acids. Deletions cut 8 bases from V and 4 bases from J, with 14 bases between. The CDR3 DNA follows: TGTGCCAGCCTGACCCGGGACGGCTATGGCTACACCTTC. This sequence encodes CASLTRDGYGYTF.

The table lists this clonotype with many counts. J is TRBJ2-7 and V is TRBV20-1; 14 bases map to TRBD2. Germline CDR1 DFQATT, CDR2 SNEGSKA (reference sequence). The CDR3 contains 13 residues. J gave up 12 bases and V 1 base, and 5 bases lay outside the gene matches. In DNA, the CDR3 is TGCAGTGCTAGAGCGGGACTAGCGGGAGTGTGGTACTTC. It is translated as CSARAGLAGVWYF.

At least ten counts were recorded for this clonotype. V and J are TRBV12-3 or TRBV12-4 and TRBJ2-1, with TRBD2 as a possible D gene (5 bases). Trimming shortened V by 0 bases and J by 10 bases, and 13 bases separated the two germline ends. The CDR3 has 14 amino acids. The CDR3 loop reads CASSLAGSVREQFF. CDR3 nucleotides: TGTGCCAGCAGTTTAGCTGGGAGCGTGAGGGAGCAGTTCTTC.

There are a few counts of this clonotype. This chain links TRBV6-1 with TRBJ2-3; D uncertain. CDR3 length equals 16 residues. Deletions cut 4 bases from V and 0 bases from J, with 14 bases between. CDR1 is MNHNS and CDR2 is SASEGT in the germline V gene. The CDR3 sequence: CASSGQVGASTDTQYF. In DNA form, the CDR3 reads TGTGCCAGCAGTGGGCAAGTGGGTGCTAGCACAGATACGCAGTATTTT.